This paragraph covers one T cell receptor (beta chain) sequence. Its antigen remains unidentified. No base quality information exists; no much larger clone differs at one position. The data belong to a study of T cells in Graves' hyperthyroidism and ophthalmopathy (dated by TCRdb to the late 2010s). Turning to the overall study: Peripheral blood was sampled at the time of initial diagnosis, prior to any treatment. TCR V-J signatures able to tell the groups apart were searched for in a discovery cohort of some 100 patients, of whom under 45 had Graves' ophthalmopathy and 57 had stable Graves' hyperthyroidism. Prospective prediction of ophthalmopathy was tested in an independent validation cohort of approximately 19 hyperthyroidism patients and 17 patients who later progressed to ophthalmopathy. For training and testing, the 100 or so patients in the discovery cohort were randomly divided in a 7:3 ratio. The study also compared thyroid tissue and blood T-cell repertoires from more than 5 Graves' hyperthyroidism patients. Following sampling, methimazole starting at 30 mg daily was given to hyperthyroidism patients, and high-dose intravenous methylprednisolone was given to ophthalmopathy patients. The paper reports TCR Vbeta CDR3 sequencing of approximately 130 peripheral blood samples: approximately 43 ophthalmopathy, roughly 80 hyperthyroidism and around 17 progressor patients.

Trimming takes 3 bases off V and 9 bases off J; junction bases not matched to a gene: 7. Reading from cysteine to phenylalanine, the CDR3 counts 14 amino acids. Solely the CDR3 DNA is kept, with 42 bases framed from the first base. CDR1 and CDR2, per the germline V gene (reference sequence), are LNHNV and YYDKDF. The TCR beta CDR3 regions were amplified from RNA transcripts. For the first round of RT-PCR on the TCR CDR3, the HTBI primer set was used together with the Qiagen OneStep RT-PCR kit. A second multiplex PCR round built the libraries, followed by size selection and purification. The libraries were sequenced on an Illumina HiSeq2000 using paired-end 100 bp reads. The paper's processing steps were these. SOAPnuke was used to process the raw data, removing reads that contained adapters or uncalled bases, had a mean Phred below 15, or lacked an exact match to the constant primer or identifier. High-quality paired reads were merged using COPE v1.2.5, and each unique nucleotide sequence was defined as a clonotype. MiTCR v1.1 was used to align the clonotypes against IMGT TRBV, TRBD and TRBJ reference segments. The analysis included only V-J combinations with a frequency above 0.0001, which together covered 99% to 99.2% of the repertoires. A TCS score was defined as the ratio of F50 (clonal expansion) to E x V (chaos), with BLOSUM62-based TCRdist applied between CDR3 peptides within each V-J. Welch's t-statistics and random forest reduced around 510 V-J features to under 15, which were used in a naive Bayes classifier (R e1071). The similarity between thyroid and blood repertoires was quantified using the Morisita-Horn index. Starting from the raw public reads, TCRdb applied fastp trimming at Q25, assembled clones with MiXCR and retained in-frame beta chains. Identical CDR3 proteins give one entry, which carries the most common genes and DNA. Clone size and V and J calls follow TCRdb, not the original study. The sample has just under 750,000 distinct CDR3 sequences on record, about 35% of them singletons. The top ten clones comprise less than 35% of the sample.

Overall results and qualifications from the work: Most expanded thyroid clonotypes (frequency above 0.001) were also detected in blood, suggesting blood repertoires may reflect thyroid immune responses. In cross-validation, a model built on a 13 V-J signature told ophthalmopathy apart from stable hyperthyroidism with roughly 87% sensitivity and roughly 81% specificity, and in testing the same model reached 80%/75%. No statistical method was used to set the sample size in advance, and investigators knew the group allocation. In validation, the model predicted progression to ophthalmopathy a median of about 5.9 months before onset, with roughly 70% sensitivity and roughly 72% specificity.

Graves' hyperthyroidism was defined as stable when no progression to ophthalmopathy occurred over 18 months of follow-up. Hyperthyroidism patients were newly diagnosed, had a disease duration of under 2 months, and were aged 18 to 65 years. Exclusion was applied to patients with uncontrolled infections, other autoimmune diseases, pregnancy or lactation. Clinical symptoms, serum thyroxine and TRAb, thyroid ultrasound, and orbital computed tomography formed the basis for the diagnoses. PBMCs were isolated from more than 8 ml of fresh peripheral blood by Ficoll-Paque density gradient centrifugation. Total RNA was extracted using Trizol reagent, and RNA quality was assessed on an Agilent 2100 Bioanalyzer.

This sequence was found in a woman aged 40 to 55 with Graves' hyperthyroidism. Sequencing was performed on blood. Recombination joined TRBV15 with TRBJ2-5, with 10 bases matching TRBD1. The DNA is TGTGCCACCAGCAGGGGGGACAGGGGCGAGGCCCAGTACTTC. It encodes CATSRGDRGEAQYF.